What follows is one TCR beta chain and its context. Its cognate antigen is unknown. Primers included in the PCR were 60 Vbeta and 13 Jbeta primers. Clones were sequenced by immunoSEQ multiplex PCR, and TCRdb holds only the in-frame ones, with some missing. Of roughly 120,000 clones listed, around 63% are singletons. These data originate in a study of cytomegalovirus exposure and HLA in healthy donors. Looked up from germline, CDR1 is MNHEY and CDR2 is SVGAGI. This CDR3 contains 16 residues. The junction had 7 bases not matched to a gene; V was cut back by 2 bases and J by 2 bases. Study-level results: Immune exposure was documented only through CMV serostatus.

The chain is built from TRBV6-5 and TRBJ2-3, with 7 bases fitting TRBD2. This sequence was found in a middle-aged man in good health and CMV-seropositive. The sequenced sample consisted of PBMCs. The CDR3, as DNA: TGTGCCAGCAGTTACCGGGGGGTCGGGAACACAGATACGCAGTATTTT. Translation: CASSYRGVGNTDTQYF.